The 24 T cell receptor beta chains below all came from one sample that was sequenced in a study of cytomegalovirus exposure and HLA in healthy donors. Use of 60 Vbeta and 13 Jbeta primers characterized the PCR. Sequencing was performed with immunoSEQ multiplex PCR; in TCRdb, only in-frame clones are kept and a portion is missing. The sample yields some 150,000 clones, about 75% seen once. The sample taken for sequencing was PBMCs. The receptors stem from a man aged 40-49 years in good health and CMV-seronegative.

In this sample, this clone turned up once. Other nucleotide sequences in the sample specify the same CDR3. V and J are TRBV18 and TRBJ1-2, with D possibly TRBD1 on 6 matching bases. The CDR3 has 13 amino acids. Germline V CDR1 and CDR2: KGHSH, LQKENI. Trimming removed 3 bases at V and 8 bases at J, with 13 bases between. The CDR3 region is CASSPREGEGYTF. CDR3 coding DNA: TGTGCCAGCTCACCCCGCGAGGGGGAGGGCTACACCTTC.

The chain combines TRBV7-9 with TRBJ2-7, with TRBD2 as a possible D gene (5 bases). Germline V lookup: CDR1 SEHNR, CDR2 FQNEAQ (reference sequence). The CDR3 totals 15 residues. V lost 4 bases and J 3 bases, leaving 16 bases between the germline ends. DNA for the CDR3: TGTGCCAGCAGCTCATCCGGACTGTGGAACTACGAGCAGTACTTC. Its translation: CASSSSGLWNYEQYF.

The chain is built from TRBV4-3 and TRBJ2-1; D possibly corresponds to TRBD2 (6 bases). CDR3 length: 18 residues. CDR1 is LGHNA and CDR2 is YSLEER in the germline V gene. Trimming cost V 4 bases and J 5 bases, with 24 bases left between them. CDR3 region: CASSPEVRGLWGDNEQFF. The CDR3 nucleotides are TGCGCCAGCAGCCCCGAAGTCAGAGGCCTCTGGGGGGACAATGAGCAGTTCTTC.

The V and J genes are TRBV19 and TRBJ2-6; D is unclear. This CDR3 is 14 amino acids long. The germline V gene encodes CDR1 LNHDA and CDR2 SQIVND (reference sequence). V lost 7 bases, J lost 0 bases, and 7 bases lay in between. DNA of the CDR3: TGTGCCAGTACCACTATCTCTGGGGCCAACGTCCTGACTTTC. This translates into CASTTISGANVLTF.

The V and J genes are TRBV4-3 and TRBJ2-3, with 8 positions matching TRBD2. CDR1 and CDR2 (germline): LGHNA, YSLEER. The junction had 14 bases not matched to a gene; V was cut back by 10 bases and J by 2 bases. The CDR3 has 16 amino acids. DNA for the CDR3: TGCGCCATCGACTTAATACTGCGGGGGGCCACAGATACGCAGTATTTT. It yields the protein CAIDLILRGATDTQYF.

This CDR3 reads CASSLGDRGSSYEQYF. The CDR3 DNA follows: TGCGCCAGCAGCTTAGGGGACAGGGGGAGCTCCTACGAGCAGTACTTC. V usage is TRBV5-1 and J usage is TRBJ2-7, with 11 bases aligning to TRBD1. CDR3 size: 16 residues. Trimming cost V 2 bases and J 0 bases; bases outside gene matches: 4. Looked up from germline, CDR1 is SGHRS and CDR2 is YFSETQ.

The rearrangement joins TRBV5-1 to TRBJ2-1; TRBD2 is a possible D gene (7 bases). Trimming stripped 3 bases from V and 3 bases from J, with 13 bases between. Germline V gene lookup returns CDR1 SGHRS and CDR2 YFSETQ. The CDR3 extends over 15 amino acids. The CDR3 is CASSWRGPFYNEQFF. The CDR3 DNA follows: TGCGCCAGCAGCTGGCGGGGGCCGTTCTACAATGAGCAGTTCTTC.

The chain carries TRBV28 and TRBJ1-2; perhaps TRBD1 as D (5 bases). V was pared by 2 bases and J by 8 bases, with 18 bases between. The CDR3 runs 15 residues. CDR1 MDHEN and CDR2 SYDVKM come from the germline V gene. DNA for the CDR3: TGTGCCAGCAGTTTAGTCTCACAGGTTTATTCCGGCTACACCTTC. It codes for CASSLVSQVYSGYTF.

The chain employs TRBV5-1 and TRBJ2-5, with 7 bases fitting TRBD2. Gene TRBJ2-7 matches the end of the DNA better, so the J call may be wrong. The CDR3 runs to 13 residues. Germline V gene data show CDR1 as SGHRS and CDR2 as YFSETQ. The CDR3: CASSTRTSLEQYF. The CDR3 region has the DNA TGCGCCAGCAGCACCCGGACTAGTCTCGAGCAGTACTTC.

The V and J genes are TRBV4-2 and TRBJ2-5, with 15 positions matching TRBD2. The CDR3 length is 17 residues. Unmatched junction bases numbered 3, after V lost 3 bases and J lost 1 base. Germline CDR1 LGHNA, CDR2 YNFKEQ. The CDR3: CASSQGLAGGPQETQYF. The CDR3 region has the DNA TGTGCCAGCAGCCAGGGACTAGCGGGGGGTCCCCAAGAGACCCAGTACTTC.

This clone occurred a few times. The V and J genes are TRBV21-1 and TRBJ2-2; the table's D call TRBD2 went unverified against the DNA. TRBV21-1 is designated a pseudogene. CDR3 length: 19 amino acids. This chain's CDR3 is CASSKAVELAGGSDGELFF. The CDR3 nucleotides are TGTGCCAGCAGCAAAGCAGTGGAACTAGCGGGGGGATCCGATGGGGAGCTGTTTTTT.

The V and J genes are TRBV19 and TRBJ1-5; D is unresolved. The germline gives CDR1 LNHDA, CDR2 SQIVND (reference sequence). V gave up 0 bases and J gave up 4 bases, with 10 bases separating them. The CDR3 is 15 residues long. CDR3 sequence: CASSIEWAPNQPQHF. The CDR3 nucleotides are TGTGCCAGTAGTATAGAATGGGCGCCGAATCAGCCCCAGCATTTT.

This clone was seen only a few times. The CDR3 loop reads CASRSRGTYEQYF. The CDR3 DNA reads as TGTGCCAGCCGGAGTCGGGGGACCTACGAGCAGTACTTC. V is TRBV6-6 and J is TRBJ2-7, with D possibly TRBD2 on 6 matching bases. V lost 8 bases, J lost 2 bases, and 13 bases lay in between. The germline V gene encodes CDR1 MNHNY and CDR2 SVGAGI (reference sequence). This CDR3 contains 13 residues.

In its sample, this clone was seen a few times. The chain links TRBV18 to TRBJ1-5; D perhaps matches TRBD1 (5 bases). In germline, CDR1 is KGHSH, CDR2 LQKENI. This CDR3 is 13 amino acids long. Trimming removed 2 bases from V and 5 bases from J, with 7 bases in between. The DNA for the CDR3 is TGTGCCAGCTCACCAGGGGCGGATCAGCCCCAGCATTTT. Residues: CASSPGADQPQHF.

This clone has only a few counts. The germline gene is not matched at one end of the junction; a read error may be the cause. The chain links TRBV9 to TRBJ2-1; 9 bases are a match to TRBD2. The CDR3 has 16 amino acids. Germline assignment: CDR1 SGDLS and CDR2 YYNGEE. The CDR3 nucleotides read TGTGCCAGCACCGTAGCTGGGACTAGCCTCCACAATGAGCAGTTCTTC. It specifies CASTVAGTSLHNEQFF.

The chain employs TRBV19 and TRBJ1-2; 7 bases line up with TRBD1. After removal of 0 bases from V and 2 bases from J, the junction contained 3 bases not matched to a gene. CDR1 and CDR2 (germline): LNHDA, SQIVND (reference sequence). The CDR3 length is 15 residues. CDR3 nucleotide sequence: TGTGCCAGTAGTATAGAGTCAGGGGGAAACTATGGCTACACCTTC. This codes for CASSIESGGNYGYTF.

J is TRBJ1-2 and V is TRBV4-3; 8 positions agree with TRBD1. Germline values: CDR1 LGHNA, CDR2 YSLEER. The V gene end was trimmed by 0 bases and the J gene end by 8 bases; junction bases not matched to a gene: 5. CDR3 length: 14 residues. The CDR3 here is CASSQDKGQAGYTF. CDR3 DNA sequence: TGCGCCAGCAGCCAAGATAAGGGACAGGCGGGCTACACCTTC.

J is TRBJ2-7 and V is TRBV5-4, with TRBD1 matching over 10 bases. Germline CDR1 and CDR2: SGHNT and YYREEE (reference sequence). The length of the CDR3 is 14 residues. V dropped 0 bases and J dropped 5; count of bases not matched to a gene: 2. The CDR3 DNA reads TGTGCCAGCAGCTTGGGGACAGGGGGAAACGAGCAGTACTTC. It is translated as CASSLGTGGNEQYF.

This CDR3 reads CASSGGRGKANQPQHF. The CDR3 bases are TGTGCCAGCAGTGGGGGCAGGGGAAAGGCAAATCAGCCCCAGCATTTT. The V call is TRBV2, the J call TRBJ1-5, with a weak D call TRBD1 (6 bases). The CDR3 is made up of 16 amino acids. V was shortened by 4 bases and J by 4 bases, with 17 bases between the two germline ends. Germline CDR1 reads SNHLY; CDR2 reads FYNNEI.

This clone turned up a few times. The CDR3 protein is CASSLYLSQAVYGYTF. The CDR3 nucleotides are TGTGCCAGCAGCTTATACCTTTCACAGGCAGTCTATGGCTACACCTTC. The rearrangement links TRBV7-9 to TRBJ1-2; tentatively, D is TRBD1 (5 bases). Germline CDR1 SEHNR, CDR2 FQNEAQ (reference sequence). Trimming removed 2 bases from V and 4 bases from J, with 17 bases in between. The CDR3 spans 16 residues.

V usage is TRBV29-1 and J usage is TRBJ1-2; TRBD1 agrees at 7 bases. J gave up 3 bases and V 7 bases, and 2 bases lay outside the gene matches. CDR3 length: 11 amino acids. The germline V gene has CDR1 SQVTM and CDR2 ANQGSEA. In nucleotides, the CDR3 is TGCAGCGCCGGACAGGACTATGGCTACACCTTC. It codes for CSAGQDYGYTF.

As to this clone: A junction end diverges from the germline sequence, so it may reflect a read error. V is TRBV7-3 and J is TRBJ2-7; 13 positions agree with TRBD2. CDR1 is SGHTA and CDR2 is FQGTGA in the germline V gene. This CDR3 region has 16 residues. CDR3 nucleotide sequence: TGTGCCAGCAGCGTAACTAGCGGGGGGGCCGGGGCCGAGCAGTACTTC. Translated, it gives CASSVTSGGAGAEQYF.

The chain joins TRBV7-2 to TRBJ2-7; 8 nucleotides line up with TRBD1. The CDR3 has 14 residues. Losses at the gene ends were 4 bases for V and 4 bases for J; bases not matched to a gene: 6. From germline, CDR1 is SGHTA and CDR2 FQGNSA. This CDR3 reads CASSSRTGIYEQYF. For the CDR3, the DNA is TGTGCCAGCAGCTCGAGGACAGGGATATACGAGCAGTACTTC.

The chain has TRBV5-1 and TRBJ1-1, with D hard to call. This CDR3 region has 13 residues. The germline CDR1 and CDR2 sequences are SGHRS and YFSETQ. The V and J ends lost 7 bases and 4 bases respectively, with 14 bases between them. This CDR3 reads CASEEGSGTEAFF. The CDR3 bases are TGCGCCAGCGAGGAAGGATCGGGCACTGAAGCTTTCTTT.